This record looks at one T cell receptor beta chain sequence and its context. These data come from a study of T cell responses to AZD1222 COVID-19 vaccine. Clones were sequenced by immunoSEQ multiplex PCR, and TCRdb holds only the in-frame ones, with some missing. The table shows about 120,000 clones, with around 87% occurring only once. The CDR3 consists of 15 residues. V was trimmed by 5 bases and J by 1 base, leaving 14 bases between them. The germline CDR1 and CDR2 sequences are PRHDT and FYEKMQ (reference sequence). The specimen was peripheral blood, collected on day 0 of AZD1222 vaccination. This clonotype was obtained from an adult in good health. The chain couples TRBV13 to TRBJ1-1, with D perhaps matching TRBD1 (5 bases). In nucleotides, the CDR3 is TGTGCCAGCAGCGAAGGGACCGGCGGGAACACTGAAGCTTTCTTT. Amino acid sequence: CASSEGTGGNTEAFF.